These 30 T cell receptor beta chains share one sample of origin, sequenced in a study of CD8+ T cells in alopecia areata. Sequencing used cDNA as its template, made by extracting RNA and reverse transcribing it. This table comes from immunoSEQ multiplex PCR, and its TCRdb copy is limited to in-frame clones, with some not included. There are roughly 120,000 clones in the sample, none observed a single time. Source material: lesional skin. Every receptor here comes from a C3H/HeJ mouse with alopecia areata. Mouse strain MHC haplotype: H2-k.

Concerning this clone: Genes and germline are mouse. The sequenced CDR3 bases are TGTGCCAGCAGTGATGGACAGGGGGGCAACGAA. Amino acid sequence: CASSDGQGGNE. The whole CDR3 is CASSDGQGGNERLFF. The chain employs TRBV13-1 and TRBJ1-4, with TRBD1 identical over 9 bases. The CDR3 is cut off 4 residues early in the read; its end comes from the germline J gene. Germline V gives CDR1 NSHNY, CDR2 SYGAGN. The CDR3 loop spans 15 amino acids. The V gene end was trimmed by 0 bases and the J gene end by 4 bases; junction bases not matched to a gene: 1. Full variable domain (outside the CDR3, taken from reference TRBV13-1 and TRBJ1-4): EAAVTQSPRNKVTVTGGNVTLSCRQTNSHNYMYWYRQDTGHGLRLIHYSYGAGNLRIGDVPDGYKATRTTQEDFFLLLELASPSQTSLYFCASSDGQGGNERLFFGHGTKLSVL.

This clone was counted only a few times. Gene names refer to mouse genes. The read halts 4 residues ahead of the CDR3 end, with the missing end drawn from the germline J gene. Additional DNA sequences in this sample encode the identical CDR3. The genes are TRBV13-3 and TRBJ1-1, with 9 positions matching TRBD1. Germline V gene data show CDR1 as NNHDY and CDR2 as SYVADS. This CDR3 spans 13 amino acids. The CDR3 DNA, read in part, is TGTGCCAGCAGTGGGACAGGGGCTCCA. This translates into CASSGTGAP. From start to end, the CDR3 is CASSGTGAPEVFF.

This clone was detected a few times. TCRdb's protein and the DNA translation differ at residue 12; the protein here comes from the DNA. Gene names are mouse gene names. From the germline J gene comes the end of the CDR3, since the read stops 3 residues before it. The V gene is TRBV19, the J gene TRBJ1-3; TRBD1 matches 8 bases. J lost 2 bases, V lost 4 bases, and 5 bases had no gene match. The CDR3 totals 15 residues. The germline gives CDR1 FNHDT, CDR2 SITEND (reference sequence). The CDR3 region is CASSLRGRAGNTLYF. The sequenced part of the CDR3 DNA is TGTGCCAGCAGTCTCAGGGGGCGCGCTGGAAATACG.

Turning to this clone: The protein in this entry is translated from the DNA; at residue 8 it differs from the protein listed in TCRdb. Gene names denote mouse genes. CDR3 bases read: TGTGCCAGCAGAGGGGATTCGCCC. This translates into CASRGDSP. Given in full, the CDR3 is CASRGDSPLYF. The chain uses TRBV13-3 and TRBJ1-6, with D perhaps TRBD1 (5 bases). The read terminates 3 residues ahead of where the CDR3 ends, so the germline J gene completes it. TRBJ1-6 is an ORF, with its function uncertain. The germline CDR1 and CDR2 sequences are NNHDY and SYVADS. Trimming left V 5 bases short and J 8 bases short, with 5 bases between. The CDR3 is 11 amino acids.

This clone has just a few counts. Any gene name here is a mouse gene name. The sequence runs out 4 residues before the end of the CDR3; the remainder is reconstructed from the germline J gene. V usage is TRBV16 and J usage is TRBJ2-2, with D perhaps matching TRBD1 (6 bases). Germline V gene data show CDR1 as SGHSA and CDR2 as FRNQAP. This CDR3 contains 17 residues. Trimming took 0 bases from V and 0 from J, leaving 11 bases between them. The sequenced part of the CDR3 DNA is TGTGCAAGCAGCTTAGATACGGGACACTCAAACACCGGG. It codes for CASSLDTGHSNTG. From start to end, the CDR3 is CASSLDTGHSNTGQLYF.

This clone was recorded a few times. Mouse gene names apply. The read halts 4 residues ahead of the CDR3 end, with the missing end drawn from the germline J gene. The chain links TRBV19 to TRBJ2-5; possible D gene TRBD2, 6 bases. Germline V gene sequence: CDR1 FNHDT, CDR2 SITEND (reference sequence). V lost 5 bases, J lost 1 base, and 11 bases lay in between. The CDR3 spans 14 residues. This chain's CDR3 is CASSPRLDQDTQYF. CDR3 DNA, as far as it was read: TGTGCCAGCAGCCCCCGACTGGACCAAGAC. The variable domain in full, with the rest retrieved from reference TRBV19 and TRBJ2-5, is GGIITQTPKFLIGQEGQKLTLKCQQNFNHDTMYWYRQDSGKGLRLIYYSITENDLQKGDLSEGYDASREKKSSFSLTVTSAQKNEMAVFLCASSPRLDQDTQYFGPGTRLLVL.

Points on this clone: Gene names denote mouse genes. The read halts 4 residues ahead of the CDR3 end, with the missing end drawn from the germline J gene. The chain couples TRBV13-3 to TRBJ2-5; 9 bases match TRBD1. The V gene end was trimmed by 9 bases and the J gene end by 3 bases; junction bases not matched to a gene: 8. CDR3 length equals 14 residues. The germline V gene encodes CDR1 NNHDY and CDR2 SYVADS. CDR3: CAIRDREVQDTQYF. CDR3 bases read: TGTGCCATCCGGGACAGGGAGGTTCAAGAC.

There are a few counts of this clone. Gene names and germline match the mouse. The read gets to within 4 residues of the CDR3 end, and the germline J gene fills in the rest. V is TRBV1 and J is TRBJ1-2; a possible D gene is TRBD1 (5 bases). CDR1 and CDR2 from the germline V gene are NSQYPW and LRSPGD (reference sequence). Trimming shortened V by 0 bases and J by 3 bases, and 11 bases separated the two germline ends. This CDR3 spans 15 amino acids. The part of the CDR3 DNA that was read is TGCACCTGCAGTGCAGATCGGGGGGTAGACTCC. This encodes CTCSADRGVDS. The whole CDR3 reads CTCSADRGVDSDYTF.

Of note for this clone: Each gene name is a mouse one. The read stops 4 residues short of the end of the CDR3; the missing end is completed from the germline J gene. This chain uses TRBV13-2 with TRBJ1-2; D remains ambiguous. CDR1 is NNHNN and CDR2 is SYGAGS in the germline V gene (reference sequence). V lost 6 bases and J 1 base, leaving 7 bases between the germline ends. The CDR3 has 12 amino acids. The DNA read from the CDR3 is TGTGCCAGCGCTGGCTTAAACTCC. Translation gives CASAGLNS. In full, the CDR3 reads CASAGLNSDYTF.

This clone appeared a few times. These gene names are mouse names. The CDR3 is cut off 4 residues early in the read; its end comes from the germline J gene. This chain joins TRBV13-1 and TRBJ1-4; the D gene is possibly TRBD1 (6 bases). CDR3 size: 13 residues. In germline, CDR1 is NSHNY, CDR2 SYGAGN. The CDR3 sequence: CASSGTGTERLFF. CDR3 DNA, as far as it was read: TGTGCCAGCAGTGGCACAGGGACCGAA. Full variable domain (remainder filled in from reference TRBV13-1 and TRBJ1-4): EAAVTQSPRNKVTVTGGNVTLSCRQTNSHNYMYWYRQDTGHGLRLIHYSYGAGNLRIGDVPDGYKATRTTQEDFFLLLELASPSQTSLYFCASSGTGTERLFFGHGTKLSVL.

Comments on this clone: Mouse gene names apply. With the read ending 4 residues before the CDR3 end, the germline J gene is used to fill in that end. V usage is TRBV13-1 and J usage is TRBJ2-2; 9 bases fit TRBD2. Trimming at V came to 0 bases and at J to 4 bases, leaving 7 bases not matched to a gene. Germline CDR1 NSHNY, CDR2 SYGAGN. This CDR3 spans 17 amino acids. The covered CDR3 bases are TGTGCCAGCAGTGATGCACTGGGGGGATTCGGCACCGGG. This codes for CASSDALGGFGTG. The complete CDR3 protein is CASSDALGGFGTGQLYF.

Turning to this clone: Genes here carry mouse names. The part of the CDR3 DNA that was read is TGTGCCAGCAGTTCCCTGGGACAGGGGGCTAGTGCAGAA. As protein: CASSSLGQGASAE. The CDR3 in its entirety is CASSSLGQGASAETLYF. The V and J genes are TRBV19 and TRBJ2-3; 12 bases match TRBD1. The read ends 4 residues shy of where the CDR3 ends; the end is completed using the germline J gene. Looked up from germline, CDR1 is FNHDT and CDR2 is SITEND (reference sequence). V was pared by 4 bases and J by 0 bases, with 6 bases of the junction left unmatched. The CDR3 runs 17 residues.

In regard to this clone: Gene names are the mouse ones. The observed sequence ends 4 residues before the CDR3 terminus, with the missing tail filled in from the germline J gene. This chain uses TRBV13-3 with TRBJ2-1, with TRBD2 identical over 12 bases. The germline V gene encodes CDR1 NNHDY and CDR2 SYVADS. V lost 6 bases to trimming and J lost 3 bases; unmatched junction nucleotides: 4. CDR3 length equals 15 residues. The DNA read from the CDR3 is TGTGCCAGCAAAGACTGGGGGGGCAGCTATGCT. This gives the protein CASKDWGGSYA. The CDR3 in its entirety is CASKDWGGSYAEQFF.

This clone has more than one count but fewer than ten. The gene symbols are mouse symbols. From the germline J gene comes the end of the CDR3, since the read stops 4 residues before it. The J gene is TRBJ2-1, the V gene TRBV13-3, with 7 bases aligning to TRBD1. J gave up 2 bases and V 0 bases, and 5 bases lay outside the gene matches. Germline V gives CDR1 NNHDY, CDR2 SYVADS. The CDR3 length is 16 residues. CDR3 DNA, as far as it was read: TGTGCCAGCAGTGATGCACAGGGGAAGGACTATGCT. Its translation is CASSDAQGKDYA. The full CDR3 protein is CASSDAQGKDYAEQFF.

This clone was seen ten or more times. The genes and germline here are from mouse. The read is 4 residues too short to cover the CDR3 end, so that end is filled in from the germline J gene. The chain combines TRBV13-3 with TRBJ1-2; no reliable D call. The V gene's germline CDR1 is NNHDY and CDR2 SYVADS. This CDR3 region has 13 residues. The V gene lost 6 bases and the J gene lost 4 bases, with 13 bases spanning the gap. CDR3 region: CASTPGPRSDYTF. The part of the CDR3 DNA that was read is TGTGCCAGCACCCCAGGCCCTCGCTCC.

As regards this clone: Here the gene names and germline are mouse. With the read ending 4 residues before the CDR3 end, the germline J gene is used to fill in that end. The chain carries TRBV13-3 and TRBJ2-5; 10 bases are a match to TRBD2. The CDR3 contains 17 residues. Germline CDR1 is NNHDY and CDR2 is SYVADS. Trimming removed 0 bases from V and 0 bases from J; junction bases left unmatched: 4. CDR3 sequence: CASSDGLGGPNQDTQYF. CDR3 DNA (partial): TGTGCCAGCAGTGATGGACTGGGGGGACCTAACCAAGAC.

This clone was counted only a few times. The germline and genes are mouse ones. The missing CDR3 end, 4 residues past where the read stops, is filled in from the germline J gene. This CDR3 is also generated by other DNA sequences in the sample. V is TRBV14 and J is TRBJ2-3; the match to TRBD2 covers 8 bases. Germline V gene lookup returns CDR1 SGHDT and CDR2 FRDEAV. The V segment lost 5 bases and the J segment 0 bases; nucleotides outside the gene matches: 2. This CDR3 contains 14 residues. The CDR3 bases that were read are TGTGCCAGCAGCCTGGGGGGTAGTGCAGAA. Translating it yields CASSLGGSAE. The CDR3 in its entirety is CASSLGGSAETLYF.

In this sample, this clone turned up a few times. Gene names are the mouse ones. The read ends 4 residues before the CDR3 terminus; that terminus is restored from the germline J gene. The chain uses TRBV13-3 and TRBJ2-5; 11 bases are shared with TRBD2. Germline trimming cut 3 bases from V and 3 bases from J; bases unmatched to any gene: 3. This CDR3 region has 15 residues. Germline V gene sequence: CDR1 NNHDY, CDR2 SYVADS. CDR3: CASSGRDWGQDTQYF. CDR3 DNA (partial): TGTGCCAGCAGTGGAAGGGACTGGGGGCAAGAC.

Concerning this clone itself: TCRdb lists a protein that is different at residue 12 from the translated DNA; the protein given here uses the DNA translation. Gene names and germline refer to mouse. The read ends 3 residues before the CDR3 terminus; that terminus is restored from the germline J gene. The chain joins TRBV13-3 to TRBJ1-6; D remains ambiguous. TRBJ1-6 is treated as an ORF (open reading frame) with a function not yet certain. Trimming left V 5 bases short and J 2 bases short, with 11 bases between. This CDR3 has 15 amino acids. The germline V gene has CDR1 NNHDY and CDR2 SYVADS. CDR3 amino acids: CASSSTDPYNSPLYF. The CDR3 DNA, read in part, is TGTGCCAGCAGCTCAACAGATCCCTATAATTCGCCC.

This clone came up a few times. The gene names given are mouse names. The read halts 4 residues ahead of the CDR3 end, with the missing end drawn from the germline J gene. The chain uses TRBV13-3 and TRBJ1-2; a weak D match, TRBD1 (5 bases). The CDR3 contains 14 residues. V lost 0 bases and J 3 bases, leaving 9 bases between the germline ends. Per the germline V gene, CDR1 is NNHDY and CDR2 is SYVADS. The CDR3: CASSDASRDSDYTF. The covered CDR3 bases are TGTGCCAGCAGTGATGCAAGCAGGGACTCC.

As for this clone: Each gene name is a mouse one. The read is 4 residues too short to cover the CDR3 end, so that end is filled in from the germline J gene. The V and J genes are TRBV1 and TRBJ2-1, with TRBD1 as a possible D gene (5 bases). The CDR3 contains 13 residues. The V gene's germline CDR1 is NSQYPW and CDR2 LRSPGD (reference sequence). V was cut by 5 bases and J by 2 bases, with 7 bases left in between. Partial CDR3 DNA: TGCACCTGCAGTACGACAGACTATGCT. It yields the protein CTCSTTDYA. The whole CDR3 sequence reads CTCSTTDYAEQFF.

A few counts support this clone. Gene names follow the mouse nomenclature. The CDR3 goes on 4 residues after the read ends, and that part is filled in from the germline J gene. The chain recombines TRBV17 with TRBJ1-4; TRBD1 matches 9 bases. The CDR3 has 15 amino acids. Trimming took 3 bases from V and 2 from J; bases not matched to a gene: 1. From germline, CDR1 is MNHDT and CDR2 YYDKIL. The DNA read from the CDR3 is TGTGCTAGCAGTAGGGGACAGGGATCCAACGAA. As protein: CASSRGQGSNE. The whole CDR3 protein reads CASSRGQGSNERLFF.

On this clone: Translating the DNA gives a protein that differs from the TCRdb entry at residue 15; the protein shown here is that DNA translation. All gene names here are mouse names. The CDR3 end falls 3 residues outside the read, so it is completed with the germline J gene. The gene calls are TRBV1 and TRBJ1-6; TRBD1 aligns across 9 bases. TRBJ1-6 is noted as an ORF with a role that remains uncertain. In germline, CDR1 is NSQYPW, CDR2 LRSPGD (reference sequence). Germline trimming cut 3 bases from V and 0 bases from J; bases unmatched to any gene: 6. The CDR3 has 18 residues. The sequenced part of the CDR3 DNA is TGCACCTGCAGTGCGAGGGGGACAGGGAATTCCTATAATTCGCCC. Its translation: CTCSARGTGNSYNSP. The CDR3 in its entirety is CTCSARGTGNSYNSPLYF.

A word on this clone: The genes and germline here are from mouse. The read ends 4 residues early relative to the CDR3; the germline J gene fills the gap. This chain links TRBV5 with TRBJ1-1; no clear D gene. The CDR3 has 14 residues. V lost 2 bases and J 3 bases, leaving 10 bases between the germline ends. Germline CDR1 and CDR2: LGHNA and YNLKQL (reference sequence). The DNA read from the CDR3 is TGTGCCAGCAGCCAACGACAATCAGACACA. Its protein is CASSQRQSDT. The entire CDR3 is CASSQRQSDTEVFF.

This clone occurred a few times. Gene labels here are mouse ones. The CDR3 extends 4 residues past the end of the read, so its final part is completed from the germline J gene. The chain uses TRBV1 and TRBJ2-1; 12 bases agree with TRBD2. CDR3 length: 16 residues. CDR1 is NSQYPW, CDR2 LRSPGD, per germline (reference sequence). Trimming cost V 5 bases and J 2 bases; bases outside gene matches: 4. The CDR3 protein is CTCSRDWGVYYAEQFF. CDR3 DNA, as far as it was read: TGCACCTGCAGTCGGGACTGGGGGGTCTACTATGCT.

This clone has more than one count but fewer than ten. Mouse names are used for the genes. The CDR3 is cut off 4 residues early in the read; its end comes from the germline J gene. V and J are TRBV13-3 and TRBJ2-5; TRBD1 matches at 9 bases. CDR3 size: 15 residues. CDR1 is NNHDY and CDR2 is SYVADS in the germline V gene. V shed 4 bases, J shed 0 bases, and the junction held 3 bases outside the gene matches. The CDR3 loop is CASSYRGLNQDTQYF. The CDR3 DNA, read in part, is TGTGCCAGCAGTTACAGGGGGCTTAACCAAGAC.

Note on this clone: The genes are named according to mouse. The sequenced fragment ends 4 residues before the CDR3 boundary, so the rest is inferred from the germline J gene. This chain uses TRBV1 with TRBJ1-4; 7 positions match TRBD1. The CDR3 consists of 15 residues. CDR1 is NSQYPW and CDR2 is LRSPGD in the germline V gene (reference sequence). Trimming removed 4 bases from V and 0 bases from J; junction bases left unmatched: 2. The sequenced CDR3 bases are TGCACCTGCAGTGACGACAGGGTTTCCAACGAA. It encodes CTCSDDRVSNE. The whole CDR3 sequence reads CTCSDDRVSNERLFF.

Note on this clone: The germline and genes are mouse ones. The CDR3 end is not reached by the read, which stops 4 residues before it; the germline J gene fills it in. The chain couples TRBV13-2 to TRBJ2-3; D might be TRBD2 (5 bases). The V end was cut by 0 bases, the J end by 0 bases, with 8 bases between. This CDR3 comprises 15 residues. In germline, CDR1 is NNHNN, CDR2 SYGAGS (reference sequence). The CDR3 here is CASGDVLASAETLYF. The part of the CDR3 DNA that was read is TGTGCCAGCGGTGATGTACTGGCTAGTGCAGAA.

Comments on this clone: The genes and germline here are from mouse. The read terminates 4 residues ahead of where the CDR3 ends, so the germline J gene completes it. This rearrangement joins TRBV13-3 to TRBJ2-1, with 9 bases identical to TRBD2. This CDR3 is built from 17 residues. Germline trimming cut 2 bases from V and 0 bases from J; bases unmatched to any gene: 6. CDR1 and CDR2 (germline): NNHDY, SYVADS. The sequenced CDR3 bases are TGTGCCAGCAGTGAGCGAGGACTGGGGCCTAACTATGCT. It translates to CASSERGLGPNYA. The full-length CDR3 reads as CASSERGLGPNYAEQFF.

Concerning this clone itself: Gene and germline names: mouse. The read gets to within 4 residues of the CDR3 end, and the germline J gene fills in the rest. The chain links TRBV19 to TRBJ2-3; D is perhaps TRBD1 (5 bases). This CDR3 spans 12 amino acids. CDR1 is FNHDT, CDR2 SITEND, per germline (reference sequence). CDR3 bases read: TGTGCCAGCAGAATTCAGGGAGAA. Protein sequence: CASRIQGE. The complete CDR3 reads CASRIQGETLYF.